This section outlines one TCR beta chain sequence together with its context. Relative to the germline gene, one junction end is altered; a read error may explain this. This sample stems from a study of cytomegalovirus exposure and HLA in healthy donors. Primers included in the PCR were 60 Vbeta and 13 Jbeta primers. Clones were read by immunoSEQ multiplex PCR, and TCRdb kept only the in-frame ones, dropping some. This sample's clone table lists approximately 110,000 clones. Source material: PBMCs. The sequence came from a man aged 18 to 35 in good health and CMV-seronegative.

The CDR3 coding sequence is TGTGCTAGCAGCTTAAGAATTAGCGGGGGTTCTTACACCGGGGAGCTGTTTTTT. Translating it yields CASSLRISGGSYTGELFF. V gene TRBV7-7 combines with J gene TRBJ2-2, with 9 bases lining up with TRBD2. The length of the CDR3 is 18 residues. Per the germline V gene, CDR1 is SSHAT and CDR2 is FNYEAQ (reference sequence).